This TCR beta chain was retrieved from a study of response to subunit inactivated influenza vaccine. From germline, CDR1 is MDHEN and CDR2 SYDVKM. Trimming left V 5 bases short and J 3 bases short, with 15 bases between. The CDR3 is made up of 15 amino acids. TCRdb re-derived calls from the RT-PCR reads in MiXCR, one entry per CDR3 protein. The sample has roughly 650,000 distinct CDR3 sequences, around 15% seen once. This clonotype was seen a few times. Antigen unknown. Study results and limitations: That few new T cells are recruited by each seasonal influenza vaccination was the authors' suggestion.

The sequence was obtained from a man in his forties or fifties who received an inactivated influenza vaccine. This sample comprised PBMCs from blood, obtained 14 days before vaccination. The V call is TRBV28, the J call TRBJ2-3, with TRBD1 as a possible D gene (6 bases). The CDR3 here is CASSASGVETDTQYF. The CDR3 DNA is TGTGCCAGCAGTGCCTCAGGGGTCGAAACAGATACGCAGTATTTT.